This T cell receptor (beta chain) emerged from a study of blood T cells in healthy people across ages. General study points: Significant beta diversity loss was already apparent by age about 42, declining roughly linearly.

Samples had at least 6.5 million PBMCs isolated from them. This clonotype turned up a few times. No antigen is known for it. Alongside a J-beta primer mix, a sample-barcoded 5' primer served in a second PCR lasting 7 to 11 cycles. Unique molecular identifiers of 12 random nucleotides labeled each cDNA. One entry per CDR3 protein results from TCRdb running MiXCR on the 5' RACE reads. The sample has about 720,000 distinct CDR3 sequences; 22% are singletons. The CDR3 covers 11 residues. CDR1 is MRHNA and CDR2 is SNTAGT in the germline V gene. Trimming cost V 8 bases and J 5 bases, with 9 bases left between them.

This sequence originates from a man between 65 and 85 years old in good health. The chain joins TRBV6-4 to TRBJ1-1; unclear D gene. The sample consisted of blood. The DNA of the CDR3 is TGTGCCAGCCAGCACGGAACTGAAGCTTTCTTT. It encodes CASQHGTEAFF.